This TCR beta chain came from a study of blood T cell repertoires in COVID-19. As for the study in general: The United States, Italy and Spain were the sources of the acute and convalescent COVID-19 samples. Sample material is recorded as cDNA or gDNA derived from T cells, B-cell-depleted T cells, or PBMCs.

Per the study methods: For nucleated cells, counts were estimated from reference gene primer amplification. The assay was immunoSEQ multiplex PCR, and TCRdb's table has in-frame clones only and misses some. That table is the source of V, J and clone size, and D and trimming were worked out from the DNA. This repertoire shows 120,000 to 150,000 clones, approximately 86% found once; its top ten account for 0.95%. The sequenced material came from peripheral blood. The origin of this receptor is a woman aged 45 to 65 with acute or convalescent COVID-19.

CDR3: CAIPPEQGSLANYGYTF. CDR3 DNA: TGTGCCATCCCGCCCGAACAGGGATCTTTAGCTAACTATGGCTACACCTTC. The chain employs TRBV10-3 and TRBJ1-2, with a weak D call TRBD1 (6 bases). Germline V gives CDR1 ENHRY, CDR2 SYGVKD. The CDR3 totals 17 residues. The V end lost 8 bases, the J end lost 0 bases, and 22 bases lay between the germline ends.